A selection of T cell receptor beta chains follows, all from one sample in a study of blood T cell repertoires in COVID-19. Repertoires were generated with immunoSEQ multiplex PCR, while TCRdb's copy carries only in-frame clones and drops some. Of 150,000 to 200,000 clones in the sample, 65% to 85% were seen once. Sequences were obtained from peripheral blood. These receptors came from a man aged 60 to 69 with active or convalescent COVID-19. Both conserved end residues are part of each CDR3. D genes are given only for firm matches. Clone sizes are given selectively: once, few, many, or a class where the clone is expanded.

>.|.|TRBV18|TRBJ2-7
TGTGCCAGCTCACCACAGGGAGGTACCTACGAGCAGTACTTC
CASSPQGGTYEQYF
>.|TRBD2|TRBV5-4|TRBJ2-7
TGTGCCAGCAGCTTGGAACTAGCGGGAGGGGAGCAGTACTTC
CASSLELAGGEQYF
>.|TRBD1|TRBV4-2|TRBJ2-7
TGTGCCAGCAGCCAAAGTAAGGGACAGGGAAACTACGAGCAGTACTTC
CASSQSKGQGNYEQYF
>.|.|TRBV29-1|TRBJ1-3
TGCAGCGTTGGACAGGGAAACACCATATATTTT
CSVGQGNTIYF
>.|.|TRBV24-1|TRBJ2-2
TGTGCCACCAGTGATTTAAGCAACACCGGGGAGCTGTTTTTT
CATSDLSNTGELFF
>many|.|TRBV6-7|TRBJ2-3
TGTGCCAGCAGACAATCAGGGGATTCCACAGATACGCAGTATTTT
CASRQSGDSTDTQYF
>.|.|TRBV10-3|TRBJ1-6
TGTGCCATCAGTGAAGCGAGAAATTCACCCCTCCACTTT
CAISEARNSPLHF
>.|.|TRBV7-3|TRBJ2-1
TGTGCCGTCCGGGGGACAGACTACAATGAGCAGTTCTTC
CAVRGTDYNEQFF
>.|.|TRBV27|TRBJ1-2
TGTGCCAGCAGTTTATCAGGCCCTCGGGGCTATGGCTACACCTTC
CASSLSGPRGYGYTF
>.|.|TRBV7-3|TRBJ2-2
TGTGCCAGCAGCTTAAGGGCCAGGCCCACCGGGGAGCTGTTTTTT
CASSLRARPTGELFF
>.|.|TRBV19|TRBJ2-2
TGTGCCAGTACCGGAAGCGTAGGTGGGACCGGGGAGCTGTTTTTT
CASTGSVGGTGELFF
>.|TRBD2|TRBV19|TRBJ2-7
TGTGCCAGTAGTATACTAGCGGGGTACGAGCAGTACTTC
CASSILAGYEQYF
>once|TRBD2|TRBV4-2|TRBJ2-1
TGTGCCAGCAGCCAGCCGGGACTAGCGGTCCCGGGGAATGAGCAGTTCTTC
CASSQPGLAVPGNEQFF
>.|.|TRBV20-1|TRBJ2-7
TGCAGTGCTCCCACTCAGGGATCGCAGTACTTC
CSAPTQGSQYF
>.|.|TRBV7-9|TRBJ2-7
TGTGCCAGCAGCTCTATAGGGGGATGGACTTATGCCTACGAGCAGTACTTC
CASSSIGGWTYAYEQYF
>once|.|TRBV4-2|TRBJ1-6
TGTGCCAGCAGCTTCGAGGGGGATAATTCACCCCTCCACTTT
CASSFEGDNSPLHF